These 7 T cell receptor beta chains were sequenced from one sample in a study of cytomegalovirus exposure and HLA in healthy donors. This PCR relied on a set of 60 Vbeta primers and 13 Jbeta primers. Only in-frame clones appear in the TCRdb table, and some are missing; sequencing was by immunoSEQ multiplex PCR. Of 200,000 to 300,000 clones listed, 82% are singletons. Material: PBMCs. The receptors derive from a woman aged 40 to 55 in good health and CMV-seropositive.

This rearrangement joins TRBV7-3 to TRBJ2-6; TRBD1 matches 8 bases. Trimming removed 0 bases from V and 2 bases from J; junction bases left unmatched: 6. The CDR3 sequence is 18 residues long. Germline V gene data show CDR1 as SGHTA and CDR2 as FQGTGA. The chain's CDR3 is CASSLTPRTGTGANVLTF. CDR3 bases: TGTGCCAGCAGCTTAACCCCCCGGACAGGGACTGGGGCCAACGTCCTGACTTTC.

This clone appeared a single time. This sequence joins TRBV27 and TRBJ1-2, with D unclear. V was shortened by 0 bases and J by 1 base, with 6 bases between the two germline ends. The CDR3 runs 14 residues. Germline assignment: CDR1 MNHEY and CDR2 SMNVEV (reference sequence). CDR3 in amino acids: CASSLSVVNYGYTF. The CDR3 coding sequence is TGTGCCAGCAGTTTATCGGTAGTTAACTATGGCTACACCTTC.

The V and J genes are TRBV5-1 and TRBJ2-7; D is perhaps TRBD1 (6 bases). The CDR3 is made up of 17 amino acids. Trimming stripped 3 bases from V and 1 base from J, with 20 bases between. The germline CDR1 and CDR2 sequences are SGHRS and YFSETQ. The CDR3 DNA reads TGCGCCAGCAGCTCCCTGGGACGACAGGCGGCGTCCTACGAGCAGTACTTC. This codes for CASSSLGRQAASYEQYF.

The rearrangement links TRBV5-1 to TRBJ1-5; no reliable D call. Germline CDR1 reads SGHRS; CDR2 reads YFSETQ. V dropped 1 base and J dropped 5 bases, with 13 bases sitting between them. The CDR3 has 15 residues. CDR3 amino acids: CASSLFSSRDQPQHF. Written as DNA, the CDR3 is TGCGCCAGCAGCTTGTTTAGCAGCAGAGATCAGCCCCAGCATTTT.

The gene calls are TRBV15 and TRBJ2-1, with 7 bases fitting TRBD1. The CDR3 contains 17 residues. Germline CDR1 and CDR2: LNHNV and YYDKDF (reference sequence). Losses at the gene ends were 1 base for V and 5 bases for J; bases not matched to a gene: 11. The CDR3 spells CATSRGPGQVLDNEQFF. CDR3 sequence (DNA): TGTGCCACCAGCAGAGGCCCCGGACAGGTGTTAGACAATGAGCAGTTCTTC.

This chain links TRBV7-2 with TRBJ2-3; 7 positions match TRBD2. V lost 0 bases and J lost 3; bases outside the gene matches: 0. The CDR3 covers 14 residues. Germline loops: CDR1 SGHTA, CDR2 FQGNSA. CDR3 region: CASSLAGGTDTQYF. In DNA form, the CDR3 reads TGTGCCAGCAGCTTAGCGGGAGGGACAGATACGCAGTATTTT. Together with reference TRBV7-2 and TRBJ2-3, the CDR3 gives the full variable domain: GAGVSQSPSNKVTEKGKDVELRCDPISGHTALYWYRQSLGQGLEFLIYFQGNSAPDKSGLPSDRFSAERTGGSVSTLTIQRTQQEDSAVYLCASSLAGGTDTQYFGPGTRLTVL.

V usage is TRBV19 and J usage is TRBJ2-7, with TRBD2 as a possible D gene (6 bases). CDR1 and CDR2 from the germline V gene are LNHDA and SQIVND (reference sequence). V was clipped by 7 bases and J by 5 bases, with 18 bases between them. CDR3 length: 14 amino acids. DNA for the CDR3: TGTGCCAGTACCTCGGGACTCCTCCCCAACGAGCAGTACTTC. Translating it yields CASTSGLLPNEQYF.